The sequence of this T cell receptor beta chain was determined in a study of blood T cell repertoires in COVID-19. Study-wide background: The United States, Italy and Spain supplied acute and convalescent COVID-19 samples.

The table came from immunoSEQ multiplex PCR; TCRdb's copy has only in-frame clones and leaves some out. This sample has roughly 250,000 clones, with more than 65% found just once. The germline CDR1 and CDR2 sequences are DFQATT and SNEGSKA (reference sequence). This CDR3 has 12 amino acids. The V end was cut by 3 bases, the J end by 12 bases, with 15 bases between. The sequencing sample was made of peripheral blood. The TCR originated in a woman between 40 and 55 years old with active or convalescent COVID-19. This chain uses TRBV20-1 with TRBJ2-1, with D possibly TRBD2 on 6 matching bases. This CDR3 reads CSASSGGSVQFF. CDR3 DNA: TGCAGTGCTAGTTCTGGGGGGTCAGTGCAGTTCTTC.